This T cell receptor (beta chain) derives from a study of Ad26.COV2.S vaccination and SARS-CoV-2 variants listed by TCRdb under 2021. Study-level background: Vaccine-arm donors came from COV1001, a multicentre, randomized, double-blind, placebo-controlled phase I-IIa trial of Ad26.COV2.S in healthy adults. Ad26.COV2.S was administered intramuscularly at 5 x 10^10 or 1 x 10^11 viral particles, either as a single shot or as two shots given 56 days apart. TCRbeta repertoire sequencing was used to assess the specificity and breadth of SARS-CoV-2-reactive T cell receptors after Ad26.COV2.S vaccination. The TCR-sequenced set comprised approximately 32 samples: some 20 Ad26.COV2.S vaccine recipients, 5 placebo recipients and 8 SARS-CoV-2 convalescent individuals. Participants in the trial were split at random into five groups of five each, receiving low-dose or high-dose Ad26.COV2.S once or twice, or else placebo on both occasions. Investigators did not know the trial group allocation while performing experiments and assessing outcomes.

Sample treatment or condition, as interpreted from the label and publication: some 20 received Ad26.COV2.S at low or high dose, single or two shots; about 5 received placebo; per-sample allocation not given. Repertoires of vaccine and placebo recipients were sequenced from samples taken on day 63 after the first injection. Cohort 1b enrolled some 25 adults aged 18-55 years at a single site in Boston, USA, between 29 July and 7 August 2020. Ad26.COV2.S was a replication-incompetent adenovirus type 26 vector expressing a prefusion-stabilized SARS-CoV-2 spike protein from the original Wuhan strain. With regard to this clone: Its antigen has not been determined. The record has no base qualities; no much larger clone is one base away.

Points the paper makes about the study in general: The study lacked the statistical power to compare responses across vaccine doses or regimens. The authors noted that total T cell responses may have been underestimated by the TCR breadth and depth analyses. Substantial breadth of spike-specific CD8+ and CD4+ T cell responses was reported after vaccination. Compared with placebo recipients, Ad26.COV2.S recipients showed higher spike-specific TCR breadth (P = 0.0014). Non-spike TCR breadth was comparable between vaccine and placebo recipients, consistent with the vaccine containing only spike.

The immunoSEQ Assay was used to sequence TCRbeta CDR3 regions. After extraction, genomic DNA underwent amplification by bias-controlled multiplex PCR, followed by high-throughput sequencing. The paper's processing steps were these. To quantify the absolute abundance of every unique TCRbeta CDR3 region, sequences were collapsed and filtered. T cell fraction was estimated by normalization of TCRbeta template counts to usable DNA, with usable DNA being measured through amplification of reference genes present in all nucleated cells. Repertoire TCRs were annotated as SARS-CoV-2-specific by exact matching of V gene, CDR3 amino acid sequence and J gene to a known reactive TCR set. The reference SARS-CoV-2 TCR set came from MIRA and was filtered for enrichment in COVID-19-positive ImmuneCODE repertoires, removing public or cross-reactive TCRs. Using the MIRA antigens, annotated TCRs were further analysed by specific ORF or by position within an ORF. Breadth was defined as annotated unique rearrangements over total unique productive rearrangements; depth was the summed frequency of those rearrangements. Two-sided Wilcoxon rank-sum tests were applied when comparing TCR breadth between groups. TCRdb obtained this table from immuneACCESS and retained in-frame rearrangements with V and J assigned. These tables miss some clones; where compared with another copy, unresolved V genes account for less than half of the shortfall, and the remainder is unexplained. The V and J calls and clone size are taken from that table; D and trimming were inferred from the DNA. Counted in this sample were about 350,000 clones; 80% to 90% of them appeared once. Jointly, the top ten make up around 4.5% of the sample.

Sequencing used peripheral blood, obtained in a trial of Ad26.COV2.S vaccine versus placebo. The TCR originated in a person between 18 and 59 years old who received the Ad26.COV2.S COVID-19 vaccine or a placebo.

The CDR3 region: CASSPLPGPSNQPQHF. The sequenced DNA: TGTGCCAGCTCACCACTTCCGGGACCTAGCAATCAGCCCCAGCATTTT. The V and J genes are TRBV18 and TRBJ1-5; 5 matching bases give a weak D call of TRBD1. Taken from the germline V gene, the CDR1 and CDR2 loops are KGHSH and LQKENI. There are 16 amino acids in the CDR3, from cysteine to phenylalanine inclusive. Only CDR3 DNA remains: 48 bases, in frame from the first base. The junction shows trimming of 1 base on V and 0 bases on J, plus 10 bases between the germline ends.